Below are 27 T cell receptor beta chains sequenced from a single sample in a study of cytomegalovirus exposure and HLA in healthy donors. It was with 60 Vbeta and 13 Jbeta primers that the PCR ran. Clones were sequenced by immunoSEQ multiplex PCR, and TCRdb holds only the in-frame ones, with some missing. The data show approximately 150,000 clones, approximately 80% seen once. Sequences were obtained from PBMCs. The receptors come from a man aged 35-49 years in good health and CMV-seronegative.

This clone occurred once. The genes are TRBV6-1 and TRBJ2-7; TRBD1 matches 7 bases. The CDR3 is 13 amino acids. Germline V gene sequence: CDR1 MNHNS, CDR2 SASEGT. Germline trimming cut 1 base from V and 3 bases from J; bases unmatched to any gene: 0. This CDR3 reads CASSEGDSYEQYF. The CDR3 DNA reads TGTGCCAGCAGTGAAGGGGACAGCTACGAGCAGTACTTC.

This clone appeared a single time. The CDR3 reads CASKGDSLNTEAFF. As DNA, the CDR3 is TGCGCCAGCAAGGGTGACAGTCTGAACACTGAAGCTTTCTTT. This chain links TRBV5-1 with TRBJ1-1; the D gene is possibly TRBD1 (5 bases). Trimming removed 6 bases from V and 0 bases from J, with 12 bases in between. The CDR3 sequence is 14 residues long. Germline CDR1 reads SGHRS; CDR2 reads YFSETQ.

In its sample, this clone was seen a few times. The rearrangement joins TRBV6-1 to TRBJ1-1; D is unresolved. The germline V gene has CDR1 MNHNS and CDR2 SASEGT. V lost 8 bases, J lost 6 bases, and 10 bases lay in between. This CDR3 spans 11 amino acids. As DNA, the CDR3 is TGTGCCAGCCGCCGGGAGCCTGAAGCTTTCTTT. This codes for CASRREPEAFF.

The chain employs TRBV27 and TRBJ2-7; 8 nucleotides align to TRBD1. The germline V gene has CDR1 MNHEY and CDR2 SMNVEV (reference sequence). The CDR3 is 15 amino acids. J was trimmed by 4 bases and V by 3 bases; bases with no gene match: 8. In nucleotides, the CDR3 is TGTGCCAGCAGTTTGCTTGTGACAGGGGAATACGAGCAGTACTTC. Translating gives CASSLLVTGEYEQYF.

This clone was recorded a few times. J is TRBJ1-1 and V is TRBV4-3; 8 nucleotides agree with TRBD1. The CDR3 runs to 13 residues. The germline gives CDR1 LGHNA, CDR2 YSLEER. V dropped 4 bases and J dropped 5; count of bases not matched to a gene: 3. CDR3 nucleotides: TGCGCCAGCAGCCGCGACAGGGGAACTGAAGCTTTCTTT. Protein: CASSRDRGTEAFF.

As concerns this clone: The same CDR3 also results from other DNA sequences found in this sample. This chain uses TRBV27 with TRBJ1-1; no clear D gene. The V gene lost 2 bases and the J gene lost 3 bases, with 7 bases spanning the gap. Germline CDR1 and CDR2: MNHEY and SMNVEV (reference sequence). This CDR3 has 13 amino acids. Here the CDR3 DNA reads TGTGCCAGCAGTTTACGGAGCGACACTGAAGCTTTCTTT. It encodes CASSLRSDTEAFF.

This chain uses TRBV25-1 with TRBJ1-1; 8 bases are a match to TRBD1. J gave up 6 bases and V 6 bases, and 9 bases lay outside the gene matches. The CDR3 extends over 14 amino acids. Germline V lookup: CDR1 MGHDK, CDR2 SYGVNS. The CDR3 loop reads CASRSADREAEAFF. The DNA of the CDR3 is TGTGCCAGCAGATCCGCGGACAGGGAGGCTGAAGCTTTCTTT.

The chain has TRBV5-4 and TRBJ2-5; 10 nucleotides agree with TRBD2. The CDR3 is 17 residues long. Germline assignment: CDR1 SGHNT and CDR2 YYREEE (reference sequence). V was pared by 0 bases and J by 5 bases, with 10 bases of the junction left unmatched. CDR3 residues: CASSLERGGPSRETQYF. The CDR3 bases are TGTGCCAGCAGCTTGGAGCGGGGGGGCCCTTCGCGGGAGACCCAGTACTTC.

The CDR3 sequence is CASSQDTRGDDEQFF. The DNA of the CDR3 is TGTGCCAGCAGCCAAGATACCAGGGGAGATGATGAGCAGTTCTTC. This sequence joins TRBV14 and TRBJ2-1; D might be TRBD1 (6 bases). Germline V gene lookup returns CDR1 SGHDN and CDR2 FVKESK. V shed 0 bases and J shed 8 bases, with 14 bases lying between them. This CDR3 contains 15 residues.

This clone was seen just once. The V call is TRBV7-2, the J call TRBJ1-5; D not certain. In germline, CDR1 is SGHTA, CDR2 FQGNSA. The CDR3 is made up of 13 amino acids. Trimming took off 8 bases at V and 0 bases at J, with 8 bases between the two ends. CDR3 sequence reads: CASSGSSNQPQHF. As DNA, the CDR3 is TGTGCCAGCTCGGGGTCTAGCAATCAGCCCCAGCATTTT.

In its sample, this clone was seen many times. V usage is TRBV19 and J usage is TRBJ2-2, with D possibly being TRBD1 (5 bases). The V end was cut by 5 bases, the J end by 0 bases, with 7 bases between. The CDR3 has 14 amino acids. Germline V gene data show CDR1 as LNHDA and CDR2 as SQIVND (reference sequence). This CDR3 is CASSVTANTGELFF. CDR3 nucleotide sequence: TGTGCCAGTAGTGTGACAGCGAACACCGGGGAGCTGTTTTTT.

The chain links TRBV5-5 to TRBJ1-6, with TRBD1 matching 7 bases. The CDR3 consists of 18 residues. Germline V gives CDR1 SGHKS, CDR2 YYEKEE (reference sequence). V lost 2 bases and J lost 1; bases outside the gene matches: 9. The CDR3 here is CASSFTPLTGSYNSPLHF. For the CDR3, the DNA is TGTGCCAGCAGCTTTACCCCCTTGACAGGGTCCTATAATTCACCCCTCCACTTT.

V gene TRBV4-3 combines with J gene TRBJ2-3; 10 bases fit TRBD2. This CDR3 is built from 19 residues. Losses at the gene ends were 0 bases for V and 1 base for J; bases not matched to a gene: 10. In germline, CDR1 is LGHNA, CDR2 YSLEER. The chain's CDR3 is CASSQDRAGGPLGTDTQYF. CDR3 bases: TGCGCCAGCAGCCAAGATAGAGCGGGGGGGCCCCTCGGCACAGATACGCAGTATTTT.

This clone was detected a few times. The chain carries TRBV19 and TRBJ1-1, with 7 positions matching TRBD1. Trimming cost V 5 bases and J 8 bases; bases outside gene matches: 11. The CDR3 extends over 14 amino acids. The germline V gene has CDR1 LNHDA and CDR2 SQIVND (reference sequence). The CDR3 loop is CASSHLGQETEAFF. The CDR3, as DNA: TGTGCCAGTAGTCATCTCGGACAGGAAACGGAAGCTTTCTTT.

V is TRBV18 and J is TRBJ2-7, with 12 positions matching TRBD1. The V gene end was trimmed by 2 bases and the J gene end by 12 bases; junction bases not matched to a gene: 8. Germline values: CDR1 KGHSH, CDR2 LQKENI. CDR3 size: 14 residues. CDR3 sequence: CASSPTGTGGSAYF. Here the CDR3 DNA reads TGTGCCAGCTCACCAACCGGGACAGGGGGCAGTGCGTACTTC. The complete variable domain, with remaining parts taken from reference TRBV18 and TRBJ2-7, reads NAGVMQNPRHLVRRRGQEARLRCSPMKGHSHVYWYRQLPEEGLKFMVYLQKENIIDESGMPKERFSAEFPKEGPSILRIQQVVRGDSAAYFCASSPTGTGGSAYFGPGTRLTVT.

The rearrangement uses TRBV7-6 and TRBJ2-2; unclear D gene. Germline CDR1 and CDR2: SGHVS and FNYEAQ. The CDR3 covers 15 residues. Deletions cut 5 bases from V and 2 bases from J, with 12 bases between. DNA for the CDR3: TGTGCCAGCAGCGCTTGGGCCCAAAACACCGGGGAGCTGTTTTTT. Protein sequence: CASSAWAQNTGELFF.

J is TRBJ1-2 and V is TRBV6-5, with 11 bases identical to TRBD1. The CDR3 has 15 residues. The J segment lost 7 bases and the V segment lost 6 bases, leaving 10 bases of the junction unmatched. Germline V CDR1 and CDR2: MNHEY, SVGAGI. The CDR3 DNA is TGTGCCAGCAGCCTGGGGACAGGGGGTTCGAGTGGCTACACCTTC. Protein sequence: CASSLGTGGSSGYTF.

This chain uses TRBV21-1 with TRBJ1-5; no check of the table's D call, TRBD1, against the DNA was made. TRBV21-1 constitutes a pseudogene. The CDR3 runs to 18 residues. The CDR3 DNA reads TGTGCCAGCAGCAAAGGATTGAGGAGACAGGGGGCGGGTCAGCCCCAGCATTTT. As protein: CASSKGLRRQGAGQPQHF.

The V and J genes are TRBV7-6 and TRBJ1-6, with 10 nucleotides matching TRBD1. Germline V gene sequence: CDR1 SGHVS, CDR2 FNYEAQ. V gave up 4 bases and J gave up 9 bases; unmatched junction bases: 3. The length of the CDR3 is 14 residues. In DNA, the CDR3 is TGTGCCAGCAGCTCAGACAGGGGGCTTTCACCCCTCCACTTT. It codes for CASSSDRGLSPLHF.

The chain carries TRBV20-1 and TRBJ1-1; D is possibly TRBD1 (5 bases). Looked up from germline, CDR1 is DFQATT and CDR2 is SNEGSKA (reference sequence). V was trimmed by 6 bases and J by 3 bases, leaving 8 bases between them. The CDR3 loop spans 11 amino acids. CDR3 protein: CSAEGDTEAFF. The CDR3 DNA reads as TGCAGTGCAGAAGGGGACACTGAAGCTTTCTTT.

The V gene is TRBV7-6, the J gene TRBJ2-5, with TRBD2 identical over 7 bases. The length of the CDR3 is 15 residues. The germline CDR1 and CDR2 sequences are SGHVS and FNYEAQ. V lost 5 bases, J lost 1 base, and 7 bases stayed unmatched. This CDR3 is CASSPGSGAQETQYF. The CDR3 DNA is TGTGCCAGCAGCCCCGGGAGCGGGGCCCAAGAGACCCAGTACTTC. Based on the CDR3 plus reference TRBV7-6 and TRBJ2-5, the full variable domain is GAGVSQSPRYKVTKRGQDVALRCDPISGHVSLYWYRQALGQGPEFLTYFNYEAQQDKSGLPNDRFSAERPEGSISTLTIQRTEQRDSAMYRCASSPGSGAQETQYFGPGTRLLVL.

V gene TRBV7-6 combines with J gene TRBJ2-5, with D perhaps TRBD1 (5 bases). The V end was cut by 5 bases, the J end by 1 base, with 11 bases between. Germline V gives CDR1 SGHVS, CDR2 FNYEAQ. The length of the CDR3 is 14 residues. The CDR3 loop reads CASSTGHLQETQYF. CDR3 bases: TGTGCCAGCAGCACCGGACACCTCCAAGAGACCCAGTACTTC.

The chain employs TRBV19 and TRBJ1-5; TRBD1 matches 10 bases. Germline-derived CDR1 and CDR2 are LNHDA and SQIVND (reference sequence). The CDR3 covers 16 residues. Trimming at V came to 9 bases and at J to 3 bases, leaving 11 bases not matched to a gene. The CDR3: CASNPGQGMNNQPQHF. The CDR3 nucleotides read TGTGCCAGCAATCCGGGACAGGGGATGAACAATCAGCCCCAGCATTTT. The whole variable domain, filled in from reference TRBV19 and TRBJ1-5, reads DGGITQSPKYLFRKEGQNVTLSCEQNLNHDAMYWYRQDPGQGLRLIYYSQIVNDFQKGDIAEGYSVSREKKESFPLTVTSAQKNPTAFYLCASNPGQGMNNQPQHFGDGTRLSIL.

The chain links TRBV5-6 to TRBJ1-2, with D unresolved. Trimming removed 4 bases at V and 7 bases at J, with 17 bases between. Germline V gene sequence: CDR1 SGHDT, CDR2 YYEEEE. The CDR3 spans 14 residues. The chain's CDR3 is CASSPRLAEFGYTF. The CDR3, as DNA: TGTGCCAGCAGCCCAAGGCTAGCAGAATTTGGCTACACCTTC.

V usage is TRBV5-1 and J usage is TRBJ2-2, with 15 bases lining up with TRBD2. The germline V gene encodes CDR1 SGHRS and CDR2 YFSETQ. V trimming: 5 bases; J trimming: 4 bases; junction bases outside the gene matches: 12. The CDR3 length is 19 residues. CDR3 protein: CASSTAGLAGGPGTGELFF. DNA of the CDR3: TGCGCCAGCAGTACAGCCGGACTAGCGGGGGGGCCGGGCACCGGGGAGCTGTTTTTT. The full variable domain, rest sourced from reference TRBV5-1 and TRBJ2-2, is KAGVTQTPRYLIKTRGQQVTLSCSPISGHRSVSWYQQTPGQGLQFLFEYFSETQRNKGNFPGRFSGRQFSNSRSEMNVSTLELGDSALYLCASSTAGLAGGPGTGELFFGEGSRLTVL.

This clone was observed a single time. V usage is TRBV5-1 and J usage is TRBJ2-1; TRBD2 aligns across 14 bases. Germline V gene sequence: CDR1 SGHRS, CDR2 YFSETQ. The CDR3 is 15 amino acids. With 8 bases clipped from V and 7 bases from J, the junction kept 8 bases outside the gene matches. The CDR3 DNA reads TGCGCCAGTGAGCCGACTAGCGGGGGGGCGAATGAGCAGTTCTTC. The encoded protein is CASEPTSGGANEQFF.

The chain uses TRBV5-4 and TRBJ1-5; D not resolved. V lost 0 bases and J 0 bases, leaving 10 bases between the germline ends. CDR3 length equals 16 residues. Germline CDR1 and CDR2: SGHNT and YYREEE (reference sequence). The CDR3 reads CASSLVAGNSNQPQHF. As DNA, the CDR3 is TGTGCCAGCAGCTTGGTGGCGGGAAATAGCAATCAGCCCCAGCATTTT.